This TCR beta chain is drawn from a study of blood T cell repertoires in COVID-19 (dated by TCRdb to the early 2020s). Describing the broader study: Samples covering the acute and convalescent phases of COVID-19 were provided by collaborators in the United States, Italy and Spain. The prospective study material was composed of cDNA or gDNA derived from T cells, B-cell-depleted T cells, or PBMCs. Deeply sampled blood TCRbeta repertoires from subjects exposed to, actively infected with, or recovered from COVID-19 were included in the dataset. The repertoires were made available in a free public database intended to serve as a resource for research on the immune response to SARS-CoV-2. Samples came from the ongoing ImmuneRACE study (first 160 participants) plus 1,254 subjects from 6 global collaborators. A de-identified subject ID, COVID-19 status, age in years and sex were almost always included in the sample metadata. Where available, HLA class I and class II types were obtained from metadata supplied by the sample provider rather than from assay-based typing. What the study reported, not specific to this receptor: Clinical and demographic metadata were provided uncurated, with the amount varying by source and participant.

TCRbeta CDR3 regions were amplified from genomic DNA using the immunoSEQ Assay, a bias-controlled multiplex PCR. The source study handled its data this way. Within the assay, amplification of reference gene primers was used to estimate how many nucleated cells each sample contained. To quantify the absolute abundance of each unique TCRbeta CDR3 rearrangement, sequence reads were collapsed and filtered. For each sample, productive Simpson clonality was calculated as the square root of Simpson's diversity index across productive rearrangements. TCRdb's version of the immuneACCESS table is confined to in-frame rearrangements and falls short of the full clone set. An unresolved V gene accounts for under half of the shortfall where checked; the remainder is of unknown origin. V and J calls plus clone size are reproduced from that table; the DNA served to infer D and trimming. The sample yields some 60,000 clones; roughly 83% were counted once. The ten largest clonotypes hold 10% of the sample.

In the case of this clone: What antigen it recognizes has not been identified. Base-call qualities are not available, and no considerably larger clone is one nucleotide away.

One collaborating source in Seattle enrolled patients while the patients were actively infected and followed the patients over time throughout the course of disease. The collaborating institutions used their own protocols to collect whole blood in K2EDTA tubes. For TCRbeta analysis, collaborator samples were shipped as frozen whole blood, as isolated PBMCs, or as DNA extracted from either sample type. Sample: peripheral blood. The origin of this receptor is a man aged 45-60 years with COVID-19, enrolled during active disease.

The bases read TGCGCCAGCAGTTTCGACAGGGGCATAGGAAACACCATATATTTT. The translation is CASSFDRGIGNTIYF. In this chain, TRBV5-1 is recombined with TRBJ1-3; 8 central bases correspond to TRBD1. The CDR3 goes from the cysteine to the phenylalanine over 15 residues. This entry keeps only the CDR3 DNA: 45 bases, framed from base 1. For this chain, trimming is 5 bases at the V end and 4 bases at the J end, and the number of junction bases without a gene match is 8. According to the germline V gene, CDR1 reads SGHRS and CDR2 reads YFSETQ.